These T cell receptor beta chains were read from a single sample in a study of cytomegalovirus exposure and HLA in healthy donors. Assay: immunoSEQ multiplex PCR; the TCRdb copy retains only in-frame clones and omits some. The sample has roughly 150,000 clones, 70% to 90% seen once. The sequenced sample consisted of PBMCs. Receptors were obtained from a woman between 18 and 29 years old in good health and CMV-seronegative. The conserved cysteine and the conserved F or W are not part of the CDR3 here. Expanded clones get a size class; other rows say once, few or many, or leave the size out.

clone_size j_call v_call cdr3_aa
. TRBJ1-4 TRBV7-2 ASSLVPGANEKLF
. TRBJ1-3 TRBV7-9 ASSFGQFSHSGNTIY
. TRBJ1-1 TRBV30 AWRGQPGSEAF
. TRBJ2-3 TRBV7-2 ASRQSGVSRHTQY
. TRBJ1-6 TRBV6-5 ASSYSTGTNSPLH
. TRBJ2-3 TRBV27 ASSRGARGLTDTQY
. TRBJ1-2 TRBV30 AWKLTSNYGYT
once TRBJ1-1 TRBV29-1 SVAPGEGRVAF
. TRBJ1-2 TRBV19 ASSIPGVYGYT
. TRBJ2-7 TRBV9 ASSLGLAGGPSEQY